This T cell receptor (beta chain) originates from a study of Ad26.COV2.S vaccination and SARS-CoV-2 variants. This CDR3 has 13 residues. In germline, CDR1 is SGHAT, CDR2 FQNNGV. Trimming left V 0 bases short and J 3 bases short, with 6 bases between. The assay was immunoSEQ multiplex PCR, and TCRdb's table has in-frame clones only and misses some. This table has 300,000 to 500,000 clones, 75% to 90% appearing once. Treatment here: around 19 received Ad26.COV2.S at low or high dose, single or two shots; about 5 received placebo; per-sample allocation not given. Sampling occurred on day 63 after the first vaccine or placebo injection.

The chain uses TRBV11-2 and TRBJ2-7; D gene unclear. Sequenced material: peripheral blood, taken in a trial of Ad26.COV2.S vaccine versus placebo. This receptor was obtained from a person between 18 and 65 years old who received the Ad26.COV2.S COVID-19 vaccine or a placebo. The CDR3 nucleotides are TGTGCCAGCAGCTTAGACAGCAACTACGAGCAGTACTTC. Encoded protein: CASSLDSNYEQYF.